This paragraph reports one T cell receptor (beta chain). Its antigen is undetermined. The data are from a study of cytomegalovirus exposure and HLA in healthy donors. Study outcomes and limitations: Cytomegalovirus association was assigned to approximately 160 TCR beta chains.

The CDR3 sequence is 13 residues long. Trimming removed 4 bases from V and 5 bases from J, with 10 bases in between. The protocol was immunoSEQ multiplex PCR, while the TCRdb copy is restricted to in-frame clones and leaves out a portion. The sample comprises 250,000 or so clones, approximately 84% of which are singletons, and around 12% rests with the top ten. Sequenced: PBMCs. The sequence was obtained from a man aged 18 to 29 in good health and CMV-seropositive. V gene TRBV5-3 combines with J gene TRBJ1-5; no firm D call. TRBV5-3 is designated an ORF whose function remains uncertain. For the CDR3, the DNA is TGTGCCAGAAGCCCCTACTGGGATCAGCCCCAGCATTTT. Translating gives CARSPYWDQPQHF.